This T cell receptor beta chain was profiled in a study of sequential checkpoint blockade in melanoma. Study at large: Patients were randomized 1:1 to nivolumab-then-ipilimumab or ipilimumab-then-nivolumab first-line. Each arm's sequence ended with maintenance nivolumab.

As for treatment: randomized to nivolumab then ipilimumab (arm A) or the reverse (arm B). No patient had prior DNA-damaging chemotherapy. From thawed PBMCs, live CD3+CD8+ cells negative for CD19 and CD56 were sorted. This table comes from immunoSEQ multiplex PCR, and its TCRdb copy is limited to in-frame clones, with some not included. The sample carries 15,000 to 20,000 clones, roughly four fifths recorded once. CDR1 and CDR2 (germline): GTSNPN, SVGIG (reference sequence). This CDR3 contains 11 residues. Trimming shortened V by 2 bases and J by 6 bases, and 7 bases separated the two germline ends. This sequence joins TRBV30 and TRBJ1-1; D is unclear. The source of this sequence is a human donor with melanoma. Material: CD8+ T cells sorted from blood (inferred from file names), obtained from a patient given nivolumab and ipilimumab in sequence. CDR3 sequence: CAWSKPAEAFF. Here the CDR3 DNA reads TGTGCCTGGAGTAAACCAGCTGAAGCTTTCTTT.